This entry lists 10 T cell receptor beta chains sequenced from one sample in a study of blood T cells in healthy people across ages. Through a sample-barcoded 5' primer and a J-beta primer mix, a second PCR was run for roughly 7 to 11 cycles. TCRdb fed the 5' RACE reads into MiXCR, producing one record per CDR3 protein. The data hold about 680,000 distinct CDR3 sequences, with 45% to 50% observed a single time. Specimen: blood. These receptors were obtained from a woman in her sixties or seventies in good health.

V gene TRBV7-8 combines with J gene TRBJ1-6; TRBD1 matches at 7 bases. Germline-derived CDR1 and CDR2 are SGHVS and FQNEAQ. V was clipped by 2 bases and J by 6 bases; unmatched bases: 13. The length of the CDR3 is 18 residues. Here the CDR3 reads CASSLTGDTVEVNSPLHF. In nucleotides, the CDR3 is TGTGCCAGCAGCTTAACAGGGGACACTGTCGAGGTTAATTCACCCCTCCACTTT.

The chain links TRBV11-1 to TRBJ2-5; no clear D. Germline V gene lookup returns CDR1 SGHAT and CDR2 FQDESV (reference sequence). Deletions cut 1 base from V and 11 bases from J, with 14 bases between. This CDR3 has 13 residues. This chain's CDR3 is CASSLGVLYGQYF. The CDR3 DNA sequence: TGTGCCAGCAGCTTAGGGGTCCTCTACGGGCAGTACTTC.

CDR3 in DNA: TGTGCCAGCAGCCAAGGGGTAGCGTCTAAGAGAGGGGAGCTGTTTTTT. It yields the protein CASSQGVASKRGELFF. The rearrangement links TRBV3-1 to TRBJ2-2; D possibly corresponds to TRBD2 (5 bases). Between the trimmed V and J ends, which lost 1 base and 8 bases, there was a span of 17 bases. CDR1 is LGHDT and CDR2 is YNNKEL in the germline V gene (reference sequence). The CDR3 covers 16 residues.

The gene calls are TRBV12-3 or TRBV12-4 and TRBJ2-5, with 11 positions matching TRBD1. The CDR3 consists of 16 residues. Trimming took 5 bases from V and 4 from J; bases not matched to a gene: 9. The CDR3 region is CASSPQTGTGGETQYF. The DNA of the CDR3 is TGTGCCAGCAGTCCCCAGACCGGGACAGGGGGAGAGACCCAGTACTTC.

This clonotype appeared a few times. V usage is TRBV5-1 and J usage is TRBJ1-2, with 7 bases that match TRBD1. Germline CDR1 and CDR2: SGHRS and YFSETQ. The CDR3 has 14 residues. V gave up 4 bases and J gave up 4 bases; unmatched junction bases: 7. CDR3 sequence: CASSTTGSGYGYTF. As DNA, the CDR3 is TGCGCCAGCAGCACGACAGGGAGCGGCTATGGCTACACCTTC.

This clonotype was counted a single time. CDR3 sequence reads: CSVEAMNTEAFF. CDR3 coding DNA: TGCAGCGTTGAAGCCATGAACACTGAAGCTTTCTTT. The chain couples TRBV29-1 to TRBJ1-1; no clear D. CDR3 length equals 12 residues. Trimming cost V 1 base and J 0 bases, with 3 bases left between them. Germline lookup yields CDR1 SQVTM and CDR2 ANQGSEA.

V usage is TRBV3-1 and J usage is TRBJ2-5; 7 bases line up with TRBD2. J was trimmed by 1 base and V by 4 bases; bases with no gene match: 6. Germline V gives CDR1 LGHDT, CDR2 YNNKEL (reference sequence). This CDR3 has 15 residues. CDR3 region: CASSLSSGIQETQYF. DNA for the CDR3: TGTGCCAGCAGCCTTTCTAGCGGTATCCAAGAGACCCAGTACTTC.

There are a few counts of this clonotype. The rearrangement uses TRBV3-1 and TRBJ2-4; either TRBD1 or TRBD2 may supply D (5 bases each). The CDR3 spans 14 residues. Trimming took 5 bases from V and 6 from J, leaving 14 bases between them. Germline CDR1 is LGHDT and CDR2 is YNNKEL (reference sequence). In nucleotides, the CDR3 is TGTGCCAGCAGCAGGGGAGCGTTGGGAAACATTCAGTACTTC. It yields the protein CASSRGALGNIQYF.

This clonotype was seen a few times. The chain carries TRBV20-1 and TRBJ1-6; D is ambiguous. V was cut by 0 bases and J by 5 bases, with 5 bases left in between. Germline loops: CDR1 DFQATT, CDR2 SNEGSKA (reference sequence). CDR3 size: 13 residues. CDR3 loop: CSARDFHNSPLHF. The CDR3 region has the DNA TGCAGTGCTAGAGATTTCCATAATTCACCCCTCCACTTT.

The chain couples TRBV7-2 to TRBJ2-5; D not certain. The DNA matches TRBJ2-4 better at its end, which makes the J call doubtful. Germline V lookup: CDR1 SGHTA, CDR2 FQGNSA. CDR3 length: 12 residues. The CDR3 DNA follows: TGTGCCAGCAGTACACCCGGTGCCATTCAGTACTTC. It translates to CASSTPGAIQYF.